The T cell receptor beta chain under discussion was sequenced for a study of blood T cells in healthy people across ages. Individuals who donated were healthy Caucasians from Russia aged about 6 to 90. From germline, CDR1 is SGHTA and CDR2 FQGTGA. V was clipped by 5 bases and J by 8 bases, with 15 bases between them. This CDR3 is 13 amino acids long. Points from the study as a whole: Diversity of TCR beta correlated strongly with naive T cell percentage. Relative to aged donors, long-lived donors carried more naive CD4+ cells and displayed higher diversity. Estimates drawn from one million T cells were deemed to understate diversity.

Sample-barcoded 5' priming and a J-beta primer mix drove a second PCR of roughly 6 to 12 cycles. Each CDR3 protein is one row after TCRdb ran MiXCR on the 5' RACE reads. The table has roughly 800,000 distinct CDR3 sequences, approximately 35% seen once. A remark on this clonotype: Its antigen is not known.

This chain uses TRBV7-3 with TRBJ1-2; D not resolved. This sequence originates from a man younger than 30 in good health. The source material was blood. The CDR3 nucleotides are TGTGCCAGCAGCGTAGAGAGGTTGTCCGGCTACACCTTC. Translated: CASSVERLSGYTF.